A single T cell receptor (beta chain) is shown here with its context. The antigen is unknown. This specimen belongs to a study of shared clonotypes between healthy human individuals. Study-wide results and limits: Generation probability values for non-shared clonotypes were lower than those for clonotypes shared by all four donors.

All donors qualified as healthy HIV-negative adults and had experienced no recent acute infections or vaccinations. Splitting of CD4+ cells produced CD45RA+ naive and CD45RA-negative memory subsets. This table comes from immunoSEQ multiplex PCR, and its TCRdb copy is limited to in-frame clones, with some not included. The data contain around 1 million clones, about 80% of them seen just once; the ten biggest clones take up over 1.3%. This sequence originates from a man between 18 and 35 years old in good health. Sequenced input: memory CD4+ T cells sorted from blood. Specified subset: CD45RA-negative fraction.

CDR3 coding DNA: TGTGCCAGCTCACCAATATCACAGGGGGTTTCTTACGAGCAGTACTTC. Translated: CASSPISQGVSYEQYF. The chain links TRBV18 to TRBJ2-7, with 8 bases that match TRBD1. V gave up 2 bases and J gave up 4 bases; unmatched junction bases: 10. CDR3 length: 16 amino acids. From germline, CDR1 is KGHSH and CDR2 LQKENI.